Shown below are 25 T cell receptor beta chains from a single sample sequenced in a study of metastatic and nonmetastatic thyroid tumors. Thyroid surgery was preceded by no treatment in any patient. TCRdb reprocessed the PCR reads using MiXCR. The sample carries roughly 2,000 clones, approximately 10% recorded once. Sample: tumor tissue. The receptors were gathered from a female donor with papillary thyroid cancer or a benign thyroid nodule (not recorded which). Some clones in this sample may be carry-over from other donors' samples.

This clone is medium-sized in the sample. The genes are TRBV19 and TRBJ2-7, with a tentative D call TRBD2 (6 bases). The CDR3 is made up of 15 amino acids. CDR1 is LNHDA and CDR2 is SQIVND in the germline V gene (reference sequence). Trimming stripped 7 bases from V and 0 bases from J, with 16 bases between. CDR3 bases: TGTGCCAGTACCCCTGGGACTGCCAGCTCCTACGAGCAGTACTTC. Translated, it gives CASTPGTASSYEQYF.

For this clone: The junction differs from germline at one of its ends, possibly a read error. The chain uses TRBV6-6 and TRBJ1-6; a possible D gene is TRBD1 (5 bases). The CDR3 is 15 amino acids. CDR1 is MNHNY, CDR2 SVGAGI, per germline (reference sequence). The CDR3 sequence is CASSTRGRNNSPIHF. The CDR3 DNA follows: TGTGCCAGTAGTACTCGGGGGAGGAATAATTCACCCATCCACTTT.

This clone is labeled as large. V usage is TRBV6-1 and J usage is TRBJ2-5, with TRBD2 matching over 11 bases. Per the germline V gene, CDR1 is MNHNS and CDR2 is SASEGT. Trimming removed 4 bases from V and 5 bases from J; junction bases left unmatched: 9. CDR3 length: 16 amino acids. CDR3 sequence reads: CASSGGLAVGGETQYF. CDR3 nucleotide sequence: TGTGCCAGCAGTGGGGGACTAGCGGTCGGTGGTGAGACCCAGTACTTC.

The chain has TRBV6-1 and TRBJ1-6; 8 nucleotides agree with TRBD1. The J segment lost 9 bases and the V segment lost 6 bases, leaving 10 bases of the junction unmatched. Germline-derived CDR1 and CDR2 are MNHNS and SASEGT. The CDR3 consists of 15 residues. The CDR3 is CASRTSGTGGSPLHF. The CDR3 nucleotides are TGTGCCAGCAGGACTAGCGGGACAGGAGGTTCACCCCTCCACTTT.

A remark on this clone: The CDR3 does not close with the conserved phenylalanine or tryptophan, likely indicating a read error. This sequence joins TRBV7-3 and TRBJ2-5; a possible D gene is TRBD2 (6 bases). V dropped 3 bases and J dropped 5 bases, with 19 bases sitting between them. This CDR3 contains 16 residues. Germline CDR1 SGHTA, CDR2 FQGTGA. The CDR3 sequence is CASSFGTSPQSETQYY. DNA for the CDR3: TGTGCCAGCAGCTTCGGAACTAGCCCGCAGTCGGAGACCCAGTACTAC.

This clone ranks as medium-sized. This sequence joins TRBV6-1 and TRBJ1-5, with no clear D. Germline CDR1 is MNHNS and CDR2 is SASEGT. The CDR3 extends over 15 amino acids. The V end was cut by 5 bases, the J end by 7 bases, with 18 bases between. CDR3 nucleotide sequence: TGTGCCAGCAGTCCTACAGTGACCTGGGCCCAGCCCCAGCATTTT. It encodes CASSPTVTWAQPQHF.

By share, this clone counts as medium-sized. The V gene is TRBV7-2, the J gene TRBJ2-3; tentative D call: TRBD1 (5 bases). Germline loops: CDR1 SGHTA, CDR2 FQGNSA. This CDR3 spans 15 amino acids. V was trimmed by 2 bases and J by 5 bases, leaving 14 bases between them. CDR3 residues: CASSLQGARGDTQYF. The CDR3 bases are TGTGCCAGCAGCTTACAAGGGGCTAGAGGAGATACGCAGTATTTT.

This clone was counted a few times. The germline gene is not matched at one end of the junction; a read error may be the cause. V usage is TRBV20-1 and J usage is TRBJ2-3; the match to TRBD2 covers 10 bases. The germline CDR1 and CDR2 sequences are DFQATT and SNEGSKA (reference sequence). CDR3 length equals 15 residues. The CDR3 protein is CSARTLAGFTDTQYF. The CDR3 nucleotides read TGCAGTGCTAGAACACTAGCGGGGTTCACAGATACACAGTATTTT.

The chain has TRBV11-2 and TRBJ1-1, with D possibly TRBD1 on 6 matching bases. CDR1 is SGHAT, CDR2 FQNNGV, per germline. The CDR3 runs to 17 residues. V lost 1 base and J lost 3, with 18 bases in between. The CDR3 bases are TGTGCCAGCAGCTTAGTTGGGGGGCCAGGGGAGGACACTGAAGCTTTCTTT. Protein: CASSLVGGPGEDTEAFF.

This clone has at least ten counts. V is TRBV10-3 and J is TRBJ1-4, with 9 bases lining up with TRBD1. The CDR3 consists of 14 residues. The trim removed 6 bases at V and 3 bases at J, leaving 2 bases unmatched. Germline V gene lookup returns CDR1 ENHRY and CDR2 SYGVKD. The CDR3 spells CAIRGQGPNEKLFF. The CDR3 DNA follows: TGTGCCATCAGGGGACAGGGACCTAATGAAAAACTGTTTTTT.

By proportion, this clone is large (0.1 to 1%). The CDR3 region has the DNA TGTGCCAGTAGTATAGAGGATGAGTTCTATGGCTACACCTTC. Its protein product is CASSIEDEFYGYTF. The chain uses TRBV19 and TRBJ1-2; D gene uncertain. There are 14 residues in the CDR3. Trimming took 0 bases from V and 4 from J, leaving 9 bases between them. Germline values: CDR1 LNHDA, CDR2 SQIVND (reference sequence). Using reference TRBV19 and TRBJ1-2 for the parts outside the CDR3, the full variable domain is DGGITQSPKYLFRKEGQNVTLSCEQNLNHDAMYWYRQDPGQGLRLIYYSQIVNDFQKGDIAEGYSVSREKKESFPLTVTSAQKNPTAFYLCASSIEDEFYGYTFGSGTRLTVV.

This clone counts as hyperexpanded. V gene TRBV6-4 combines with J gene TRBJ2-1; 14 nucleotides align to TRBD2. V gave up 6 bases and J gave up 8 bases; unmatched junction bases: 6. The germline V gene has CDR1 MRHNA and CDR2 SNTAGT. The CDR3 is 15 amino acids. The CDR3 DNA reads TGTGCCAGCAGGACTAGCGGGGGGGCCGGGGATGAGCAGTTCTTC. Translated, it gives CASRTSGGAGDEQFF.

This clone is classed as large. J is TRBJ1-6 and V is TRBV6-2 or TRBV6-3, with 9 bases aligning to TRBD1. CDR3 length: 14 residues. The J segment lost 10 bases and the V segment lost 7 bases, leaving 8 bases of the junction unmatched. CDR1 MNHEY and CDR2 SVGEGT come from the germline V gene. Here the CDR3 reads CASTRQGDSSPLHF. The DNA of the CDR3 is TGTGCCAGCACCAGACAGGGGGATAGCTCACCCCTCCACTTT.

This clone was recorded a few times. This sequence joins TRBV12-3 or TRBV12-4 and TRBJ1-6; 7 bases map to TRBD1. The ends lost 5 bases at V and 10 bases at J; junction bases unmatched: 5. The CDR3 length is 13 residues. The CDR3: CASSPTGASPLHF. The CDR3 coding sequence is TGTGCCAGCAGTCCTACAGGGGCCTCACCCCTCCACTTT.

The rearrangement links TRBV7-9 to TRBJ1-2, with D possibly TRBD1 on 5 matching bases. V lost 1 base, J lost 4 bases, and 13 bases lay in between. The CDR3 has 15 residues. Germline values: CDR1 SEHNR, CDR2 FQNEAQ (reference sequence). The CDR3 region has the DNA TGTGCCAGCAGCTTAGACGCAGGGTTTAGCTATGGCTACACCTTC. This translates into CASSLDAGFSYGYTF.

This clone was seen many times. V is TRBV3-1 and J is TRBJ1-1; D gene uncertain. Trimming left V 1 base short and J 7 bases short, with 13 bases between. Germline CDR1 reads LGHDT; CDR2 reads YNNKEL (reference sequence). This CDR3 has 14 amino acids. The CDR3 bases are TGTGCCAGCAGCCAAGGAATCGTGGTTGGTGAAGCTTTCTTT. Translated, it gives CASSQGIVVGEAFF.

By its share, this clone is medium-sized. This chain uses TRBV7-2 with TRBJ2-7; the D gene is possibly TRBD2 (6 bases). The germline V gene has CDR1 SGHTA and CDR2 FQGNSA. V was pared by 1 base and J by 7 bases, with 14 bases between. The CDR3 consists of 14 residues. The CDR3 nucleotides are TGTGCCAGCAGCTTAGATACGGGACTGAGGGAGCAGTACTTC. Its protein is CASSLDTGLREQYF.

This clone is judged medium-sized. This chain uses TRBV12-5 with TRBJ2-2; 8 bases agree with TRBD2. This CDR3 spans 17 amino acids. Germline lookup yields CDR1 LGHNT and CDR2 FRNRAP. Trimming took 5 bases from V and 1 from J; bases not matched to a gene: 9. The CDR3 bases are TGTGCTAGTGGTCCCCGGGGGGGGGTTGGGAACACCGGGGAGCTGTTTTTT. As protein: CASGPRGGVGNTGELFF.

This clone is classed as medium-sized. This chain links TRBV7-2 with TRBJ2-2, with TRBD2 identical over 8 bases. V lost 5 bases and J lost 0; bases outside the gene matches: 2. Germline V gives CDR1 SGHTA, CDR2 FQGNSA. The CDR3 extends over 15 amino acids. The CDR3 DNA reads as TGTGCCAGCAGCCCCGGGGGGGCGAACACCGGGGAGCTGTTTTTT. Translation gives CASSPGGANTGELFF.

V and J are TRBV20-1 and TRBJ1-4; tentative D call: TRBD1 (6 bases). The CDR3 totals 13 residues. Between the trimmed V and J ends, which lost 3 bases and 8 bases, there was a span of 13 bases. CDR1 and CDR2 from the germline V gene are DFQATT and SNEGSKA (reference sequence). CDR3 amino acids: CSARLQGLEKLFF. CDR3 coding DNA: TGCAGTGCTAGGTTACAGGGACTCGAAAAACTGTTTTTT.

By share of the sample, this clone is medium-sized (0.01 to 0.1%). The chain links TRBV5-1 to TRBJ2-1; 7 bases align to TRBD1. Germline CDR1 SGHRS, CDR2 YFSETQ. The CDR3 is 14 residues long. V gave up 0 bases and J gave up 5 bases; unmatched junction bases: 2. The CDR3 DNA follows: TGCGCCAGCAGCTTGGGTCAGGGGGACAATGAGCAGTTCTTC. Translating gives CASSLGQGDNEQFF.

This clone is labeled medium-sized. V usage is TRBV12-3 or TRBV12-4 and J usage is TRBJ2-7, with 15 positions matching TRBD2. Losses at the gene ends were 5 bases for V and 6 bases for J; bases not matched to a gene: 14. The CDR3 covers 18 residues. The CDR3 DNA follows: TGTGCCAGCAGTACTAGCCCCGGGACTAGCGGGGGGTTTGGCGAGCAGTACTTC. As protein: CASSTSPGTSGGFGEQYF.

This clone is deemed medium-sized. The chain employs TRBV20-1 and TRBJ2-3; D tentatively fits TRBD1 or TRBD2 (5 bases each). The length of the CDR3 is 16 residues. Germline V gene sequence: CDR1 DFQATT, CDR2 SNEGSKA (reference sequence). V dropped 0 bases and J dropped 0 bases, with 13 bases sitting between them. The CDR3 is CSARDARGASTDTQYF. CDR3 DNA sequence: TGCAGTGCTAGAGATGCCCGGGGCGCTAGCACAGATACGCAGTATTTT.

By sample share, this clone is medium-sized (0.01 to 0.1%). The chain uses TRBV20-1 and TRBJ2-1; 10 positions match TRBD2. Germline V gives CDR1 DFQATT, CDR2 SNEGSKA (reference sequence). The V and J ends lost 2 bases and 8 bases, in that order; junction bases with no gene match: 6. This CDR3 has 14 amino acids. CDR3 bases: TGCAGTGCTAGAACACTAGCGGGGTGGGATGAGCAGTTCTTC. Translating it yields CSARTLAGWDEQFF.

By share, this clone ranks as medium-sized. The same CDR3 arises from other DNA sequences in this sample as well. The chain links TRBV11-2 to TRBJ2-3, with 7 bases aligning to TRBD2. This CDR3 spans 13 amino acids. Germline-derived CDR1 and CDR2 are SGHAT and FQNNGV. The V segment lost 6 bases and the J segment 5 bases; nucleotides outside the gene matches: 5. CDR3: CASRERGVDTQYF. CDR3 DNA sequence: TGTGCCAGCAGAGAGCGGGGCGTAGATACGCAGTATTTT. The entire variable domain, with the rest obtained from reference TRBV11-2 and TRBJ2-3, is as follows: EAGVAQSPRYKIIEKRQSVAFWCNPISGHATLYWYQQILGQGPKLLIQFQNNGVVDDSQLPKDRFSAERLKGVDSTLKIQPAKLEDSAVYLCASRERGVDTQYFGPGTRLTVL.